One and the same sample provided the 26 T cell receptor beta chains below, sequenced in a study of siplizumab effects on memory and regulatory T cells. Assay used: immunoSEQ multiplex PCR; TCRdb lists only in-frame clones, some missing. The sample contains roughly 100,000 clones, about 93% of which appear only once. The specimen sequenced was Tregs sorted from blood. These receptors originate from a human donor in good health.

DNA for the CDR3: TGTGCCATCATGAGGGGGACTAGCGGGTCTACGAACACCGGGGAGCTGTTTTTT. It specifies CAIMRGTSGSTNTGELFF. The chain has TRBV10-3 and TRBJ2-2; TRBD2 matches 12 bases. There are 18 residues in the CDR3. CDR1 is ENHRY and CDR2 is SYGVKD in the germline V gene. The V gene end was trimmed by 7 bases and the J gene end by 0 bases; junction bases not matched to a gene: 9.

The chain couples TRBV7-9 to TRBJ1-1; D is unclear. The CDR3 has 13 residues. CDR1 is SEHNR, CDR2 FQNEAQ, per germline (reference sequence). V was pared by 3 bases and J by 1 base, with 6 bases between. In DNA, the CDR3 is TGTGCCAGCAGCTTTAGGGAGAACACTGAAGCTTTCTTT. It translates to CASSFRENTEAFF. Full variable domain (remainder filled in from reference TRBV7-9 and TRBJ1-1): DTGVSQNPRHKITKRGQNVTFRCDPISEHNRLYWYRQTLGQGPEFLTYFQNEAQLEKSRLLSDRFSAERPKGSFSTLEIQRTEQGDSAMYLCASSFRENTEAFFGQGTRLTVV.

The gene calls are TRBV19 and TRBJ2-2, with 9 bases lining up with TRBD2. The V gene's germline CDR1 is LNHDA and CDR2 SQIVND (reference sequence). The CDR3 covers 17 residues. The V gene end was trimmed by 5 bases and the J gene end by 1 base; junction bases not matched to a gene: 8. DNA of the CDR3: TGTGCCAGTAGTGCTCCAGGACTAGCGCAGAACACCGGGGAGCTGTTTTTT. Its translation is CASSAPGLAQNTGELFF. Based on the CDR3 plus reference TRBV19 and TRBJ2-2, the full variable domain is DGGITQSPKYLFRKEGQNVTLSCEQNLNHDAMYWYRQDPGQGLRLIYYSQIVNDFQKGDIAEGYSVSREKKESFPLTVTSAQKNPTAFYLCASSAPGLAQNTGELFFGEGSRLTVL.

This rearrangement joins TRBV6-6 to TRBJ1-5; 8 bases are a match to TRBD1. The CDR3 is 13 residues long. The V and J ends lost 8 bases and 4 bases, in that order; junction bases with no gene match: 4. Germline V CDR1 and CDR2: MNHNY, SVGAGI (reference sequence). CDR3 coding DNA: TGTGCCAGCGCCAGGGGGCTTAATCAGCCCCAGCATTTT. Its translation is CASARGLNQPQHF.

The rearrangement joins TRBV6-4 to TRBJ2-3; D might be TRBD2 (5 bases). V lost 10 bases and J 1 base, leaving 12 bases between the germline ends. The CDR3 length is 13 residues. Germline assignment: CDR1 MRHNA and CDR2 SNTAGT. CDR3 in DNA: TGTGCCACCAGAACGCGGGGCACAGATACGCAGTATTTT. Translation gives CATRTRGTDTQYF.

The chain has TRBV10-3 and TRBJ2-7, with 11 bases aligning to TRBD2. The CDR3 has 15 residues. V shed 4 bases and J 7 bases; nucleotides not matched to a gene: 9. The V gene's germline CDR1 is ENHRY and CDR2 SYGVKD. DNA for the CDR3: TGTGCCATCAGTGGAAGGGGGCTAGCGGGAGGTGAGCAGTACTTC. Translation gives CAISGRGLAGGEQYF.

This clone was seen once. V is TRBV11-1 and J is TRBJ2-7; TRBD1 matches at 7 bases. Germline V gene data show CDR1 as SGHAT and CDR2 as FQDESV (reference sequence). J lost 0 bases, V lost 4 bases, and 6 bases had no gene match. This CDR3 has 15 residues. CDR3 in DNA: TGTGCCAGCAGCTCGGGACAGCTCGCCTCCTACGAGCAGTACTTC. Protein product: CASSSGQLASYEQYF.

The chain carries TRBV6-5 and TRBJ1-6; D gene ambiguous. The CDR3 spans 15 residues. The ends were cut back, 9 bases at V and 8 bases at J, with 20 bases in the middle. Per the germline V gene, CDR1 is MNHEY and CDR2 is SVGAGI. CDR3 protein: CASMDGGSPYSPLHF. The CDR3 DNA reads as TGTGCCAGTATGGACGGAGGGTCCCCTTATTCACCCCTCCACTTT.

The chain has TRBV5-4 and TRBJ2-3, with D unclear. Germline V lookup: CDR1 SGHNT, CDR2 YYREEE (reference sequence). The CDR3 is 13 amino acids. The V and J ends lost 1 base and 1 base respectively, with 4 bases between them. This CDR3 is CASSLRGTDTQYF. The CDR3 nucleotides read TGTGCCAGCAGCTTGCGGGGCACAGATACGCAGTATTTT.

This clone was seen a single time. The genes are TRBV7-9 and TRBJ1-2; D may be TRBD1 (5 bases). Between the trimmed V and J ends, which lost 5 bases and 3 bases, there was a span of 13 bases. Looked up from germline, CDR1 is SEHNR and CDR2 is FQNEAQ (reference sequence). The CDR3 has 14 amino acids. CDR3 protein: CASSPTDRYYGYTF. The CDR3 DNA reads TGTGCCAGCAGCCCAACCGACAGATACTATGGCTACACCTTC.

This rearrangement joins TRBV7-2 to TRBJ1-4; D ambiguous. Germline V gene data show CDR1 as SGHTA and CDR2 as FQGNSA. The CDR3 length is 11 residues. The V end was cut by 4 bases, the J end by 6 bases, with 3 bases between. DNA for the CDR3: TGTGCCAGCAGCTGGGATGAAAAACTGTTTTTT. As protein: CASSWDEKLFF.

The V call is TRBV29-1, the J call TRBJ2-1; D unresolved. V dropped 3 bases and J dropped 2 bases, with 5 bases sitting between them. This CDR3 comprises 12 residues. Germline loops: CDR1 SQVTM, CDR2 ANQGSEA. CDR3 sequence: CSVDSAYNEQFF. CDR3 bases: TGCAGCGTTGACTCCGCCTACAATGAGCAGTTCTTC.

The chain couples TRBV7-9 to TRBJ1-3; TRBD1 might be the D (5 bases). Germline CDR1 reads SEHNR; CDR2 reads FQNEAQ (reference sequence). The CDR3 totals 15 residues. Trimming stripped 1 base from V and 3 bases from J, with 10 bases between. CDR3 protein: CASSLEGRVGNTIYF. DNA of the CDR3: TGTGCCAGCAGCTTAGAAGGCAGGGTTGGAAACACCATATATTTT.

A remark on this clone: One end of the junction fails to match germline, which may point to a read error. The chain combines TRBV30 with TRBJ1-1; D is undetermined. The CDR3 extends over 14 amino acids. CDR1 and CDR2 (germline): GTSNPN, SVGIG (reference sequence). The CDR3 reads CAWVRRGVNTEALF. CDR3 DNA: TGTGCCTGGGTGAGACGTGGGGTGAACACTGAAGCTCTCTTT. The whole variable domain, filled in from reference TRBV30 and TRBJ1-1, reads SQTIHQWPATLVQPVGSPLSLECTVEGTSNPNLYWYRQAAGRGLQLLFYSVGIGQISSEVPQNLSASRPQDRQFILSSKKLLLSDSGFYLCAWVRRGVNTEALFGQGTRLTVV.

The CDR3 loop reads CASSLDLNSQETQYF. The CDR3 nucleotides read TGTGCCAGCAGCTTAGATTTGAACAGCCAAGAGACCCAGTACTTC. The rearrangement uses TRBV11-3 and TRBJ2-5; no definite D call. V was shortened by 0 bases and J by 1 base, with 9 bases between the two germline ends. This CDR3 is built from 15 residues. Germline V gene data show CDR1 as SGHNT and CDR2 as YENEEA.

The chain employs TRBV19 and TRBJ2-5; D remains unclear. The CDR3 runs 14 residues. Germline V gene sequence: CDR1 LNHDA, CDR2 SQIVND (reference sequence). The germline V and J ends were trimmed by 5 bases and 2 bases, with 12 bases remaining between them. The CDR3 DNA follows: TGTGCCAGTAGTTTAACCGGGCCACAAGAGACCCAGTACTTC. Protein product: CASSLTGPQETQYF.

This clone was observed once. The chain carries TRBV28 and TRBJ1-2; 10 positions agree with TRBD1. From germline, CDR1 is MDHEN and CDR2 SYDVKM. Losses at the gene ends were 3 bases for V and 5 bases for J; bases not matched to a gene: 18. The CDR3 sequence is 19 residues long. The CDR3 DNA reads as TGTGCCAGCAGTTTGACGCCAAAATCCCGGGACAGGGGTAAGTATGGCTACACCTTC. It translates to CASSLTPKSRDRGKYGYTF.

The chain carries TRBV25-1 and TRBJ1-2; D call uncertain. CDR3 length: 14 amino acids. The germline V and J ends were trimmed by 3 bases and 8 bases, with 16 bases remaining between them. The V gene's germline CDR1 is MGHDK and CDR2 SYGVNS. The CDR3 loop reads CASSDFRQDRGYTF. Here the CDR3 DNA reads TGTGCCAGCAGTGACTTCCGGCAGGACCGGGGCTACACCTTC.

The table lists this clone with a count of one. The genes are TRBV11-2 and TRBJ2-5, with a weak D call TRBD2 (6 bases). The germline V and J ends were trimmed by 5 bases and 5 bases, with 6 bases remaining between them. Germline loops: CDR1 SGHAT, CDR2 FQNNGV. The length of the CDR3 is 11 residues. The CDR3 region is CASSRGETQYF. The DNA for the CDR3 is TGTGCCAGCAGCCGGGGGGAGACCCAGTACTTC.

This rearrangement joins TRBV9 to TRBJ2-4; D perhaps matches TRBD1 (8 bases). V was trimmed by 4 bases and J by 0 bases, leaving 20 bases between them. The CDR3 is 18 residues long. Germline V gene lookup returns CDR1 SGDLS and CDR2 YYNGEE. CDR3: CASSTGGGGGLAKNIQYF. For the CDR3, the DNA is TGTGCCAGCAGCACAGGGGGGGGCGGAGGACTAGCCAAAAACATTCAGTACTTC.

The CDR3 nucleotides read TGCGCCAGCAGCCTCACCTGGGGCAATGAGCAGTTCTTC. Residues: CASSLTWGNEQFF. The rearrangement joins TRBV4-1 to TRBJ2-1; D not resolved. CDR3 length equals 13 residues. In germline, CDR1 is MGHRA, CDR2 YSYEKL. V was cut by 4 bases and J by 6 bases, with 10 bases left in between.

Concerning this clone itself: A read error may produce the germline difference seen at one junction end. V is TRBV6-1 and J is TRBJ2-7; no firm D call. The germline CDR1 and CDR2 sequences are MNHNS and SASEGT. CDR3 size: 13 residues. The CDR3 DNA is TGTGCCAGCAGCCTAGAAGCTCGCTACGAGCAGTACTTT. Protein: CASSLEARYEQYF.

J is TRBJ2-7 and V is TRBV5-1; 9 bases are shared with TRBD1. Germline CDR1 is SGHRS and CDR2 is YFSETQ. The length of the CDR3 is 13 residues. V trimming: 4 bases; J trimming: 4 bases; junction bases outside the gene matches: 3. CDR3 nucleotide sequence: TGCGCCAGCAGCGGGACAGGGAAATACGAGCAGTACTTC. Protein sequence: CASSGTGKYEQYF.

The CDR3 loop is CASSSRTGPGLAGHYEQYF. The DNA of the CDR3 is TGTGCCAGCAGCTCCCGGACAGGGCCGGGACTAGCGGGGCACTACGAGCAGTACTTC. The chain couples TRBV5-5 to TRBJ2-7, with 13 bases fitting TRBD2. J was trimmed by 3 bases and V by 3 bases; bases with no gene match: 15. Germline V gene lookup returns CDR1 SGHKS and CDR2 YYEKEE (reference sequence). The CDR3 loop spans 19 amino acids.

The chain links TRBV25-1 to TRBJ2-7; unclear D gene. The V and J ends lost 2 bases and 2 bases respectively, with 13 bases between them. This CDR3 is built from 15 residues. Looked up from germline, CDR1 is MGHDK and CDR2 is SYGVNS. CDR3: CASSEVGVATYEQYF. The CDR3 DNA reads TGTGCCAGCAGTGAAGTAGGCGTAGCAACCTACGAGCAGTACTTC.

The rearrangement uses TRBV10-3 and TRBJ2-5; 8 nucleotides match TRBD1. The V and J ends lost 11 bases and 4 bases, in that order; junction bases with no gene match: 6. The CDR3 is 12 residues long. Germline V gene lookup returns CDR1 ENHRY and CDR2 SYGVKD. The CDR3 coding sequence is TGTGCCGCCCGGACAGGGTCAGAGACCCAGTACTTC. This translates into CAARTGSETQYF.